The 10 T cell receptor beta chains presented below share a single source sample, sequenced in a study of T-cell reconstitution after alpha-beta-depleted transplantation in children. The TCRbeta library was prepared with unique molecular identifiers. TCRdb ran MiXCR on the PCR reads and lists one entry per CDR3 protein. There are fewer than 750,000 distinct CDR3 sequences in the sample; around 27% occur only once, and just over 35% lies in the top ten. Sequences were derived from PBMCs, sampled before TCRalphabeta/CD19-depleted stem cell transplant. Every receptor here comes from a boy under three years old with Wiskott-Aldrich syndrome, due to receive a stem cell transplant.

This clonotype was picked up a small number of times. The V and J genes are TRBV7-2 and TRBJ2-1, with D tentatively TRBD2 (5 bases). The CDR3 sequence is 11 residues long. Germline CDR1 is SGHTA and CDR2 is FQGNSA. V was shortened by 3 bases and J by 12 bases, with 9 bases between the two germline ends. CDR3 DNA sequence: TGTGCCAGCAGCTTGAGGGCTGGGCAGTTCTTC. Translation gives CASSLRAGQFF.

The V and J genes are TRBV6-2 or TRBV6-3 and TRBJ1-1; no definite D call. This CDR3 has 13 amino acids. V was trimmed by 8 bases and J by 6 bases, leaving 16 bases between them. Germline CDR1 MNHEY, CDR2 SVGEGT. This chain's CDR3 is CASGPYDRPEAFF. The CDR3 DNA reads as TGTGCCAGCGGCCCGTACGACCGTCCTGAAGCTTTCTTT.

This sequence joins TRBV6-5 and TRBJ2-7, with D possibly matching TRBD2 (6 bases). Germline V lookup: CDR1 MNHEY, CDR2 SVGAGI. Trimming cost V 0 bases and J 7 bases, with 13 bases left between them. There are 14 residues in the CDR3. The DNA of the CDR3 is TGTGCCAGCAGTTACTCTTGGCCAGCGGGTGAGCAGTACTTC. Its translation: CASSYSWPAGEQYF.

The sample holds a few counts of this clonotype. V is TRBV4-2 and J is TRBJ2-3, with 8 positions matching TRBD2. V trimming: 4 bases; J trimming: 4 bases; junction bases outside the gene matches: 22. This CDR3 contains 20 residues. Germline CDR1 is LGHNA and CDR2 is YNFKEQ. CDR3 DNA sequence: TGTGCCAGCAGCCTTGCGGGGGGCCATGTGTTTGTACCGGTTTCAGATACGCAGTATTTT. Translating gives CASSLAGGHVFVPVSDTQYF.

The J gene is TRBJ2-3, the V gene TRBV11-2; 7 positions match TRBD1. V lost 2 bases, J lost 2 bases, and 13 bases stayed unmatched. Germline lookup yields CDR1 SGHAT and CDR2 FQNNGV. The CDR3 has 18 amino acids. CDR3 DNA sequence: TGTGCCAGCAGCTTAAGGTTCCGGGACAGATTATACACAGATACGCAGTATTTT. Its translation: CASSLRFRDRLYTDTQYF.

Comments on this clonotype: Relative to the germline gene, one junction end is altered; a read error may explain this. The chain uses TRBV5-1 and TRBJ2-7; 12 nucleotides line up with TRBD2. This CDR3 has 19 amino acids. Germline loops: CDR1 SGHRS, CDR2 YFSETQ. The CDR3: CASSVRPLAGGPSSYGQYF. The CDR3 DNA reads TGCGCCAGCAGCGTACGTCCTCTAGCGGGAGGGCCGAGCTCCTACGGGCAGTACTTC. Full variable domain (outside the CDR3, taken from reference TRBV5-1 and TRBJ2-7): KAGVTQTPRYLIKTRGQQVTLSCSPISGHRSVSWYQQTPGQGLQFLFEYFSETQRNKGNFPGRFSGRQFSNSRSEMNVSTLELGDSALYLCASSVRPLAGGPSSYGQYFGPGTRLTVT.

This clonotype was seen more than once but under ten times. The rearrangement links TRBV7-2 to TRBJ1-5, with TRBD1 as a possible D gene (5 bases). The CDR3 sequence is 15 residues long. CDR1 SGHTA and CDR2 FQGNSA come from the germline V gene. V shed 0 bases and J shed 3 bases, with 9 bases lying between them. For the CDR3, the DNA is TGTGCCAGCAGCTTAGCCGGGACGGTCAATCAGCCCCAGCATTTT. Amino acid sequence: CASSLAGTVNQPQHF.

This rearrangement joins TRBV3-1 to TRBJ2-4; perhaps TRBD1 as D (5 bases). Trimming took off 6 bases at V and 0 bases at J, with 15 bases between the two ends. Germline CDR1 and CDR2: LGHDT and YNNKEL (reference sequence). This CDR3 region has 16 residues. The CDR3 nucleotides read TGTGCCAGCAGAGGGCATAAGACAGTAGCCAAAAACATTCAGTACTTC. Its protein product is CASRGHKTVAKNIQYF.

The J gene is TRBJ2-2, the V gene TRBV5-1; 7 positions agree with TRBD2. Germline V gene sequence: CDR1 SGHRS, CDR2 YFSETQ. The junction had 14 bases not matched to a gene; V was cut back by 5 bases and J by 4 bases. The CDR3 is made up of 17 amino acids. The DNA of the CDR3 is TGCGCCAGCAGGCCAGTGGCGGGAGAATCGGGCACCGGGGAGCTGTTTTTT. This codes for CASRPVAGESGTGELFF.

This chain links TRBV7-6 with TRBJ2-3; TRBD1 or TRBD2 may be the D gene (5 bases each). Germline CDR1 is SGHVS and CDR2 is FNYEAQ. The germline V and J ends were trimmed by 4 bases and 0 bases, with 8 bases remaining between them. The CDR3 sequence is 14 residues long. DNA for the CDR3: TGTGCCAGCAGCTGGGGACGTAGCACAGATACGCAGTATTTT. Translated: CASSWGRSTDTQYF.